This is a list of T cell receptor beta chains from one sample in a study of T cells after yellow fever vaccination. MiXCR was run by TCRdb on the 5' RACE reads, yielding one entry per CDR3 protein. The data contain 200,000 to 250,000 distinct CDR3 sequences, 3% to 3.5% of them singletons. Sequencing was performed on CD4+ T cells sorted from PBMCs, taken 10 days after the yellow fever booster vaccination. Every receptor here comes from a man aged 18 to 29 who received the YFV17D yellow fever vaccine. The CDR3 runs from the conserved cysteine through the conserved F or W. The D gene is left open where the match is weak. A clone size is listed for some rows: how often the clone was seen (once, few, many), or a class if it is expanded.

TRBV5-1	TRBD1	TRBJ2-5	many	TGCGCCAGCAGCGAGCAGGGGGCAGAGACCCAGTACTTC	CASSEQGAETQYF
TRBV30	TRBD2	TRBJ2-7	few	TGTGCCTGGAGCGCGACGGGGGGCTCCTACGAGCAGTACTTC	CAWSATGGSYEQYF
TRBV20-1	-	TRBJ1-4	many	TGCAGTGCTAGAGTTGACCGAGTCCCTAATGAAAAACTGTTTTTT	CSARVDRVPNEKLFF
TRBV5-1	TRBD1	TRBJ2-5	few	TGCGCCAGCAGCTGGGGACAGTACGATGCCCAGTACTTC	CASSWGQYDAQYF
TRBV3-1	TRBD2	TRBJ2-4	few	TGTGCCAGCTCCCTGGGGTCTAGCGGAAAAAACATTCAGTACTTC	CASSLGSSGKNIQYF
TRBV20-1	TRBD1	TRBJ2-3	few	TGCAGTGCTGACCGGGACAGGGGGTCAGATACGCAGTATTTT	CSADRDRGSDTQYF
TRBV20-1	-	TRBJ2-3	few	TGCAGTGCTCCCACCACTAGCCCACTTCGAACGCAGTATTTT	CSAPTTSPLRTQYF
TRBV5-1	TRBD2	TRBJ2-1	many	TGCGCCAGCAGCTTGAGGTCGGGGGGGGCCGTTGGTGAGCAGTTCTTC	CASSLRSGGAVGEQFF
TRBV20-1	-	TRBJ2-3	many	TGCAGTGCTAGAGATAAGAGGGGGTTCACAGATACGCAGTATTTT	CSARDKRGFTDTQYF
TRBV5-1	-	TRBJ2-2	few	TGCGCCAGCAGCGAGAGGGTGAACACCGGGGAGCTGTTTTTT	CASSERVNTGELFF
TRBV7-9	-	TRBJ2-1	-	TGTGCCAGCAGCTTAATAGGGGAGCCAAGCTCCTACAATGAGCAGTTCTTC	CASSLIGEPSSYNEQFF
TRBV5-1	TRBD2	TRBJ2-5	-	TGCGCCAGCAGCCCTAGAGCGGGGGGGCATGAGGAGACCCAGTACTTC	CASSPRAGGHEETQYF
TRBV6-5	-	TRBJ1-1	few	TGTGCCAGCAGTTATTTGGGGCAGGTAAAAGCTTTCTTT	CASSYLGQVKAFF
TRBV5-1	TRBD2	TRBJ2-1	many	TGCGCCAGCAGCTTGGGCGGGGGGGGTGATGAGCAGTTCTTC	CASSLGGGGDEQFF
TRBV6-5	-	TRBJ1-2	-	TGTGCCAGCACCCCGAGGGGGGCAGGGCTTTATAGTGGCTACACCTTC	CASTPRGAGLYSGYTF
TRBV7-9	TRBD1	TRBJ2-1	many	TGTGCCAGCAGCTCGGAACAGGGGAAACGGATCTTC	CASSSEQGKRIF
TRBV9	-	TRBJ2-2	many	TGTGCCAGCAGCGTAGGAACTTTCGGGGAGCTGTTTTTT	CASSVGTFGELFF
TRBV27	-	TRBJ2-3	many	TGTGCCAGCACCCTACTGGGGGATAGTCCAGATACGCAGTATTTT	CASTLLGDSPDTQYF
TRBV20-1	-	TRBJ1-2	few	TGCAGTGCTAGAGATCCCAGGCCATATGGCTACACCTTC	CSARDPRPYGYTF
TRBV7-2	-	TRBJ2-1	-	TGTGCCAGCAGCTCAAACGACCGAACCAACAATGAGCAGTTCTTC	CASSSNDRTNNEQFF
TRBV9	-	TRBJ2-1	few	TGTGCCAGCAGCCTCCGAAGGGCGGACAATGAGCAGTTCTTC	CASSLRRADNEQFF
TRBV5-1	-	TRBJ2-4	many	TGCGCCAGCAGCTTGGGGGGGGGCCGAGACATTCAGTACTTC	CASSLGGGRDIQYF
TRBV12-3/TRBV12-4	-	TRBJ1-1	few	TGTGCCAGCAGTCTTTCGGGGGCGCGTTCCATGAACACTGAAGCTTTCTTT	CASSLSGARSMNTEAFF